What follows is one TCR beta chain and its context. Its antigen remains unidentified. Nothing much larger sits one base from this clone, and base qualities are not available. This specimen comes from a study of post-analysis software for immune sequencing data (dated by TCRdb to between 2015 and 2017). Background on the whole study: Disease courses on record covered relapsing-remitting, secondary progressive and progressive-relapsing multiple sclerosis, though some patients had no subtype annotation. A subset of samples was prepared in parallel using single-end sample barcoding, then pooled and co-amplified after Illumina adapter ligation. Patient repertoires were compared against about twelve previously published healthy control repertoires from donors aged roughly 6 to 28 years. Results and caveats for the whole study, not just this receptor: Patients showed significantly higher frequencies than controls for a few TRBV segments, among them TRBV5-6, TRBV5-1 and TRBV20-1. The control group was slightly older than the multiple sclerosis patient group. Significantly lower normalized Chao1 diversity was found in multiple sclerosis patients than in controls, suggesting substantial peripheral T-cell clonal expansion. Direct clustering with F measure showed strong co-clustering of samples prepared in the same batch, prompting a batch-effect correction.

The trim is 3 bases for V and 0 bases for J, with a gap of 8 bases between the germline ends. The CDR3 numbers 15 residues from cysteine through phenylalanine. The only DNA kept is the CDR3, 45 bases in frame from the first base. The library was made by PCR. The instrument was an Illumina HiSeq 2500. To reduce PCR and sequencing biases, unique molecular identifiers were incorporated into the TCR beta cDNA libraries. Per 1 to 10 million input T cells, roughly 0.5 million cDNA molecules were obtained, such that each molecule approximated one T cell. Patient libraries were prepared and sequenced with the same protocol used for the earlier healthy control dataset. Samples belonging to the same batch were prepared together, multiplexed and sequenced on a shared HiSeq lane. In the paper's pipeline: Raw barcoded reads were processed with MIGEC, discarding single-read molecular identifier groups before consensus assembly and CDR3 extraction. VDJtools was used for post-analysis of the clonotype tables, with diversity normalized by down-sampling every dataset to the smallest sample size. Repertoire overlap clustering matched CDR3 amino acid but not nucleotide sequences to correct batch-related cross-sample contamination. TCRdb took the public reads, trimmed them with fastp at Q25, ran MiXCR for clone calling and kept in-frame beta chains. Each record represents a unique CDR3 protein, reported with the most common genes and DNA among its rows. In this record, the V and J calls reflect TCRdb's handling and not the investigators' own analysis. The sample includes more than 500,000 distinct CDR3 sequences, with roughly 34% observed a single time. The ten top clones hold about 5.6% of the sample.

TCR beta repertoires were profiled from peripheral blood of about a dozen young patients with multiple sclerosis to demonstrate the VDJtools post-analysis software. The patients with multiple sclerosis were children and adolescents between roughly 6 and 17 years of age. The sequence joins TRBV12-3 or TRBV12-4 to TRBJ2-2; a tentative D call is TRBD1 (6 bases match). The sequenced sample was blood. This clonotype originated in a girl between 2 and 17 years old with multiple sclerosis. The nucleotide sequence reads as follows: TGTGCCAGCAGTTTTCGGACAGCGAACACCGGGGAGCTGTTTTTT. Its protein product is CASSFRTANTGELFF.